This T cell receptor beta chain comes out of a study of T cell repertoires in cytomegalovirus infection. TCRdb recomputed calls from the reads with MiXCR, one row per CDR3 protein. The table lists about 700,000 distinct CDR3 sequences, around 31% of them singletons. This clonotype was detected a few times. Its antigen is not identified. The CDR3 spans 14 residues. V lost 4 bases to trimming and J lost 11 bases, with 20 bases between them. From germline, CDR1 is MNHEY and CDR2 SVGAGI. The sample was cultured PBMCs, taken from culture after CMV antigen stimulation. The source is a human donor in good health (CMV status not recorded). Some clones in this sample may be carry-over from other donors' samples. The chain uses TRBV6-5 and TRBJ1-1, with D possibly TRBD1 on 5 matching bases. The CDR3 loop reads CASSFLLGGESAFF. In DNA, the CDR3 is TGTGCCAGCAGTTTTCTCCTCGGGGGGGAGAGCGCTTTCTTT.